The 17 T cell receptor beta chains below were found in one sample sequenced in a study of CD8+ T cells in alopecia areata (dated by TCRdb to between 2018 and 2020). Library construction relied on the immunoSEQ multiplex PCR assay. RNA was extracted from all samples and reverse transcribed into cDNA, which served as template for TCR sequencing. Held by TCRdb, this immuneACCESS table contains in-frame sequences only and omits some clones. Under half of the omission traces to an unresolved V gene where checked; the cause of the rest is unknown. The sample table holds about 200,000 clones, of which 56% were seen once. The ten top clones hold roughly 5% of the sample. The sequenced material came from CD8+ T cells sorted from blood. These receptors all stem from a human donor in good health.

The chain links TRBV30 to TRBJ2-6; D gene uncertain. V lost 5 bases and J 1 base, leaving 6 bases between the germline ends. The CDR3 totals 13 residues. Per germline, CDR1 GTSNPN and CDR2 SVGIG (reference sequence). Here the CDR3 DNA reads TGTGCCTGGGACGGGTCTGGGGCCAACGTCCTGACTTTC. Translated, it gives CAWDGSGANVLTF.

The rearrangement links TRBV30 to TRBJ2-7; tentatively, D is TRBD1 or TRBD2 (5 bases each). The CDR3 is 14 amino acids. Germline lookup yields CDR1 GTSNPN and CDR2 SVGIG (reference sequence). Between the trimmed V and J ends, which lost 0 bases and 2 bases, there was a span of 11 bases. In DNA, the CDR3 is TGTGCCTGGAGTGTCGGGACCTGGACCTACGAGCAGTACTTC. This codes for CAWSVGTWTYEQYF.

This chain links TRBV27 with TRBJ2-3; D not certain. V was shortened by 0 bases and J by 7 bases, with 8 bases between the two germline ends. Germline CDR1 reads MNHEY; CDR2 reads SMNVEV (reference sequence). This CDR3 region has 13 residues. CDR3 region: CASSLSLGNTQYF. The CDR3 nucleotides read TGTGCCAGCAGTTTATCCCTAGGCAATACGCAGTATTTT.

This clone was seen more than once but under ten times. The rearrangement uses TRBV4-1 and TRBJ1-2; D remains ambiguous. The V gene lost 3 bases and the J gene lost 10 bases, with 18 bases spanning the gap. The germline gives CDR1 MGHRA, CDR2 YSYEKL. The CDR3 contains 14 residues. CDR3 sequence (DNA): TGCGCCAGCAGCCACACCCTCATCTGGAATGACTACACCTTC. Residues: CASSHTLIWNDYTF.

The gene calls are TRBV29-1 and TRBJ1-1; a weak D match, TRBD1 (6 bases). V was cut by 7 bases and J by 1 base, with 10 bases left in between. Per the germline V gene, CDR1 is SQVTM and CDR2 is ANQGSEA. CDR3 size: 12 residues. CDR3 DNA: TGCAGCGCGAACAGGGAGAACACTGAAGCTTTCTTT. Translated: CSANRENTEAFF.

The rearrangement joins TRBV29-1 to TRBJ1-2; D uncertain. Trimming pared 3 bases from V and 7 bases from J, leaving 12 bases between. Germline assignment: CDR1 SQVTM and CDR2 ANQGSEA. The CDR3 runs to 12 residues. CDR3 amino acids: CSVESRDGGYTF. The CDR3 bases are TGCAGCGTTGAGTCCCGGGATGGTGGCTACACCTTC. The whole variable domain, filled in from reference TRBV29-1 and TRBJ1-2, reads SAVISQKPSRDICQRGTSLTIQCQVDSQVTMMFWYRQQPGQSLTLIATANQGSEATYESGFVIDKFPISRPNLTFSTLTVSNMSPEDSSIYLCSVESRDGGYTFGSGTRLTVV.

V is TRBV29-1 and J is TRBJ2-5, with unresolved D. CDR3 length: 12 amino acids. V was cut by 3 bases and J by 3 bases, with 8 bases left in between. Germline lookup yields CDR1 SQVTM and CDR2 ANQGSEA. In nucleotides, the CDR3 is TGCAGCGTTGATCGCGGAAAAGAGACCCAGTACTTC. Its protein product is CSVDRGKETQYF.

This clone has just a few counts. V is TRBV13 and J is TRBJ2-3, with 7 bases identical to TRBD1. V dropped 5 bases and J dropped 0; count of bases not matched to a gene: 8. Germline loops: CDR1 PRHDT, CDR2 FYEKMQ (reference sequence). This CDR3 contains 16 residues. CDR3 sequence: CASSARQGLSTDTQYF. The CDR3 DNA reads as TGTGCCAGCAGCGCCCGACAGGGTCTTAGCACAGATACGCAGTATTTT. The full variable domain, completed using reference TRBV13 and TRBJ2-3, is AAGVIQSPRHLIKEKRETATLKCYPIPRHDTVYWYQQGPGQDPQFLISFYEKMQSDKGSIPDRFSAQQFSDYHSELNMSSLELGDSALYFCASSARQGLSTDTQYFGPGTRLTVL.

This sequence joins TRBV6-1 and TRBJ2-1; 7 bases map to TRBD1. J lost 0 bases, V lost 6 bases, and 2 bases had no gene match. This CDR3 region has 14 residues. The germline gives CDR1 MNHNS, CDR2 SASEGT. The CDR3 nucleotides read TGTGCCAGCAGGGGACAGAGCTCCTACAATGAGCAGTTCTTC. The encoded protein is CASRGQSSYNEQFF.

In its sample, this clone was seen a few times. The gene calls are TRBV14 and TRBJ2-7; 10 bases agree with TRBD1. The CDR3 runs 18 residues. J lost 2 bases, V lost 0 bases, and 10 bases had no gene match. Germline loops: CDR1 SGHDN, CDR2 FVKESK. This CDR3 reads CASSQEASGTGVPYEQYF. In DNA form, the CDR3 reads TGTGCCAGCAGCCAAGAGGCCTCCGGGACAGGGGTTCCCTACGAGCAGTACTTC.

The J gene is TRBJ1-2, the V gene TRBV12-5; 7 nucleotides agree with TRBD1. The ends lost 1 base at V and 2 bases at J; junction bases unmatched: 7. The V gene's germline CDR1 is LGHNT and CDR2 FRNRAP. CDR3 length equals 16 residues. CDR3 residues: CASGLGGQTINYGYTF. The DNA of the CDR3 is TGTGCTAGTGGTTTGGGGGGACAGACTATAAACTATGGCTACACCTTC.

This clone came up a few times. The chain is built from TRBV27 and TRBJ1-2; D not resolved. Trimming removed 6 bases at V and 4 bases at J, with 12 bases between. There are 13 residues in the CDR3. CDR1 and CDR2 from the germline V gene are MNHEY and SMNVEV (reference sequence). The CDR3: CASRLGMGYGYTF. The CDR3 coding sequence is TGTGCCAGCAGGCTAGGAATGGGCTATGGCTACACCTTC.

The V call is TRBV7-2, the J call TRBJ1-2; TRBD1 aligns across 7 bases. Germline V gene data show CDR1 as SGHTA and CDR2 as FQGNSA. The CDR3 has 15 amino acids. The V gene end was trimmed by 5 bases and the J gene end by 8 bases; junction bases not matched to a gene: 14. The CDR3 spells CASSRGQALSDGYTF. The CDR3, as DNA: TGTGCCAGCAGCAGAGGACAGGCCCTCAGTGACGGCTACACCTTC. Complete variable domain (other parts from reference TRBV7-2 and TRBJ1-2): GAGVSQSPSNKVTEKGKDVELRCDPISGHTALYWYRQSLGQGLEFLIYFQGNSAPDKSGLPSDRFSAERTGGSVSTLTIQRTQQEDSAVYLCASSRGQALSDGYTFGSGTRLTVV.

The chain couples TRBV27 to TRBJ1-5; D gene unclear. This CDR3 has 15 residues. V lost 6 bases, J lost 4 bases, and 16 bases lay in between. Per germline, CDR1 MNHEY and CDR2 SMNVEV (reference sequence). The DNA of the CDR3 is TGTGCCAGCAGCCCCACCCTAGGCCAGAATCAGCCCCAGCATTTT. It encodes CASSPTLGQNQPQHF.

The V gene is TRBV11-2, the J gene TRBJ1-2; no reliable D call. Germline V gives CDR1 SGHAT, CDR2 FQNNGV. V was trimmed by 5 bases and J by 6 bases, leaving 10 bases between them. This CDR3 has 12 amino acids. The CDR3 here is CASSPPTNGYTF. CDR3 DNA sequence: TGTGCCAGCAGCCCGCCGACAAATGGCTACACCTTC.

This clone was seen only a few times. J is TRBJ2-6 and V is TRBV29-1; D may correspond to TRBD1 or TRBD2 (6 bases each). The CDR3 consists of 15 residues. Trimming took off 3 bases at V and 2 bases at J, with 11 bases between the two ends. Germline V CDR1 and CDR2: SQVTM, ANQGSEA. The CDR3 loop reads CSVEGGEAGANVLTF. DNA of the CDR3: TGCAGCGTTGAGGGGGGCGAGGCTGGGGCCAACGTCCTGACTTTC.

This clone was detected once. The genes are TRBV4-1 and TRBJ2-5, with D tentatively TRBD2 (6 bases). V was shortened by 8 bases and J by 2 bases, with 15 bases between the two germline ends. Germline CDR1 is MGHRA and CDR2 is YSYEKL. The length of the CDR3 is 14 residues. The CDR3, as DNA: TGCGCCAGCGGCCCGGGGGACCGACAAGAGACCCAGTACTTC. Translated: CASGPGDRQETQYF.